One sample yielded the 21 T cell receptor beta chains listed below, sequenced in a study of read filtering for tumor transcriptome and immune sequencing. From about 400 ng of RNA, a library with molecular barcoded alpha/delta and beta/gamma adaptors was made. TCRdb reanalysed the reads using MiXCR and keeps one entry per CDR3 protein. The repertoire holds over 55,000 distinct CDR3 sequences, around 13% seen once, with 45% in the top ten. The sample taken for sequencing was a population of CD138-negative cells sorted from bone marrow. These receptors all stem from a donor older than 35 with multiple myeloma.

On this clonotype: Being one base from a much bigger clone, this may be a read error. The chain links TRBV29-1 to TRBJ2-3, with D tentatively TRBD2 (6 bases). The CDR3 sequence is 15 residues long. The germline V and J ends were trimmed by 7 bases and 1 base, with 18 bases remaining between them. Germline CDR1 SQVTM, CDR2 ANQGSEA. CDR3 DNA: TGCAGCGACTCGGCAGGGCGGGGAGGCACAGATACGCAGTATTTT. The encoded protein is CSDSAGRGGTDTQYF.

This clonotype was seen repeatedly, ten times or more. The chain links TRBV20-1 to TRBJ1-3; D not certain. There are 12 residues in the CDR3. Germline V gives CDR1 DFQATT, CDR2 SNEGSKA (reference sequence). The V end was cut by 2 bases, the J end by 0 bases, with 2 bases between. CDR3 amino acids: CSARSSGNTIYF. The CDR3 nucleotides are TGCAGTGCTAGATCCTCTGGAAACACCATATATTTT.

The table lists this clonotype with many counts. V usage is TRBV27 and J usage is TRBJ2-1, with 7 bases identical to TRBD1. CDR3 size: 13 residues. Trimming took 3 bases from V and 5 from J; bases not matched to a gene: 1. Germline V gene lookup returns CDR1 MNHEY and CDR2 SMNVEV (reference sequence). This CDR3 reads CASSLDRNNEQFF. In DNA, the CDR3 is TGTGCCAGCAGTTTGGACAGGAACAATGAGCAGTTCTTC.

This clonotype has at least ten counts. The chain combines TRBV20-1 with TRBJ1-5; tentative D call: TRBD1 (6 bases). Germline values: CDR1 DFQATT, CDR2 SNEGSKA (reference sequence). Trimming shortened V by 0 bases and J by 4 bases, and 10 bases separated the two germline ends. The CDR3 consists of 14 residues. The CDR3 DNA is TGCAGTGCTAGAGAACGGACAGCTAATCAGCCCCAGCATTTT. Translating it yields CSARERTANQPQHF.

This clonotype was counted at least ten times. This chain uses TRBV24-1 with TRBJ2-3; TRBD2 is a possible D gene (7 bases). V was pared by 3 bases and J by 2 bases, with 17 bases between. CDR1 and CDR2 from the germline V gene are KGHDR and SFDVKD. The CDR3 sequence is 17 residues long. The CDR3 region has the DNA TGTGCCACCAGTGATCTGGGGGGGCTAGCGATCACAGATACGCAGTATTTT. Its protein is CATSDLGGLAITDTQYF.

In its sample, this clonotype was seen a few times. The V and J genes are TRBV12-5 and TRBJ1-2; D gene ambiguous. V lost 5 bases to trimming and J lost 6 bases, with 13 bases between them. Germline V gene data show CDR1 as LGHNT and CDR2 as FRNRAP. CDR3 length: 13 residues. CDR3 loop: CASGTREGHGYTF. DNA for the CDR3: TGTGCTAGTGGTACGAGGGAGGGCCATGGCTACACCTTC.

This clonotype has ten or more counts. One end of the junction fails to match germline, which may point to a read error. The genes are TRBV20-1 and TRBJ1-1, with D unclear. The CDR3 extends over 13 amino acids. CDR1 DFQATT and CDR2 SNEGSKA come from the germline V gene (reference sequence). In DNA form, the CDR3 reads TGCAGTGCTAGAGAGACCCGGGCCTCTGAAGCTTCCTTT. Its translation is CSARETRASEASF.

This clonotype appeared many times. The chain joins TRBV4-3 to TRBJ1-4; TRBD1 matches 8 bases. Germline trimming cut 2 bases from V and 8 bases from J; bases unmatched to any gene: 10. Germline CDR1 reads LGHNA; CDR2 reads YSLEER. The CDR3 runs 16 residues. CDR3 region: CASSQFTRQGKEKLFF. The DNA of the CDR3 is TGCGCCAGCAGCCAATTCACTCGACAGGGGAAGGAAAAACTGTTTTTT.

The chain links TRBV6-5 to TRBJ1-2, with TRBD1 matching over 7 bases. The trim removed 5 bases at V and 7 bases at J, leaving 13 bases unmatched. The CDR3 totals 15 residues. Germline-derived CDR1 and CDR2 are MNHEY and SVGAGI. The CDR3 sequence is CASSGYGQAERGYTF. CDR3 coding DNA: TGTGCCAGCAGTGGGTACGGACAGGCCGAACGTGGCTACACCTTC.

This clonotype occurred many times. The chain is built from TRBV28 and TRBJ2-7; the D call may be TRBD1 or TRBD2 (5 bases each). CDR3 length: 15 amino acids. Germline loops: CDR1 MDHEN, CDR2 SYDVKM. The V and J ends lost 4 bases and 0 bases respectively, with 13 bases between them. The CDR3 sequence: CASSYGGTNSYEQYF. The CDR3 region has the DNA TGTGCCAGCAGTTATGGGGGTACCAACTCCTACGAGCAGTACTTC. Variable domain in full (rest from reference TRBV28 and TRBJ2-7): DVKVTQSSRYLVKRTGEKVFLECVQDMDHENMFWYRQDPGLGLRLIYFSYDVKMKEKGDIPEGYSVSREKKERFSLILESASTNQTSMYLCASSYGGTNSYEQYFGPGTRLTVT.

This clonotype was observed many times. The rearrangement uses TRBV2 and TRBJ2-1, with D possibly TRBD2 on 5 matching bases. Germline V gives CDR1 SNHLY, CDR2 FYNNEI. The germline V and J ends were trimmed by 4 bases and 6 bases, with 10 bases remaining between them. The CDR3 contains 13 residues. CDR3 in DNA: TGTGCCAGCAGTGTTTCGGGGTTCAATGAGCAGTTCTTC. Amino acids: CASSVSGFNEQFF.

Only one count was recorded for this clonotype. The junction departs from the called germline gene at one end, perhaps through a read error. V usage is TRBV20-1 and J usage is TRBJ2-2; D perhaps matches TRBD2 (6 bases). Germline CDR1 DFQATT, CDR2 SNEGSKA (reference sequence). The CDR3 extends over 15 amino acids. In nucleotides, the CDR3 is TGCAGTGCTAGAGCAGCGGGCGGGAACGCCGGGGAGCTGTTTTTT. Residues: CSARAAGGNAGELFF.

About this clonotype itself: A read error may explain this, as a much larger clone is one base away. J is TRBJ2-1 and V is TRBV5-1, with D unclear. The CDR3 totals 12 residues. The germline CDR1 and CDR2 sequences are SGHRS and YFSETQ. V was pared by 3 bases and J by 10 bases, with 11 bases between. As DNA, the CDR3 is TGCGCCAGCAGCTCCGACTCCGGGGAGCAGTTCTTC. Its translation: CASSSDSGEQFF.

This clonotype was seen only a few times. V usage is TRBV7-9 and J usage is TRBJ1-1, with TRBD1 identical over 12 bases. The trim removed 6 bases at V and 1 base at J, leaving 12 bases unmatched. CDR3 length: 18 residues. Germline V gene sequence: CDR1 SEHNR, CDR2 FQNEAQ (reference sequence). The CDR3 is CASRPIPGQGAENTEAFF. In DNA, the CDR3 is TGTGCCAGCAGACCTATCCCGGGACAGGGGGCCGAGAACACTGAAGCTTTCTTT. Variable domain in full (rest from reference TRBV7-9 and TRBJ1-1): DTGVSQNPRHKITKRGQNVTFRCDPISEHNRLYWYRQTLGQGPEFLTYFQNEAQLEKSRLLSDRFSAERPKGSFSTLEIQRTEQGDSAMYLCASRPIPGQGAENTEAFFGQGTRLTVV.

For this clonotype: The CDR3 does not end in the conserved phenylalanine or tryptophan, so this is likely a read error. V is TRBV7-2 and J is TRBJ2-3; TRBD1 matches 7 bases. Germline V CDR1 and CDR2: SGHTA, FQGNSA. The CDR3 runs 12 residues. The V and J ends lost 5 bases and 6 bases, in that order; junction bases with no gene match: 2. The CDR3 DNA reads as TGTGCCAGCAGCATACAGGGGGATACGCAGTATTCT. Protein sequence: CASSIQGDTQYS.

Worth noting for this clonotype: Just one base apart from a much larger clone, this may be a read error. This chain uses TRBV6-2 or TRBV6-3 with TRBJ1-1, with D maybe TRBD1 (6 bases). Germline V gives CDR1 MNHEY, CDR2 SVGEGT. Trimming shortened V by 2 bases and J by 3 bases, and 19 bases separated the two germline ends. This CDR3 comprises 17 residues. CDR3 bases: TGTGCCAGCAGTTACCCCTGGTCCGGGGGCAAGGACACTGAAGCTTTCTTT. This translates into CASSYPWSGGKDTEAFF.

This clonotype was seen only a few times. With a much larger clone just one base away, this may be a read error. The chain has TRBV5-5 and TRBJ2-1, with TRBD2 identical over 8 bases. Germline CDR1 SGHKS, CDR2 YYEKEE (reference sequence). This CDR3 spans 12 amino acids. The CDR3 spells CATGTSRNGQFF. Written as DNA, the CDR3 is TGTGCCACAGGGACTAGTCGCAATGGGCAGTTCTTC.

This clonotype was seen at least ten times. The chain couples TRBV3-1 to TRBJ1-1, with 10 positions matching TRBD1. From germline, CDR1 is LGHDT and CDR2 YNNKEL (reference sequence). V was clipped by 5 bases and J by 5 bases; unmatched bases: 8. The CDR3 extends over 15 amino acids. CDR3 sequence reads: CASSFRQGAGTEAFF. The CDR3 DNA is TGTGCCAGCAGCTTCCGACAGGGGGCCGGTACTGAAGCTTTCTTT. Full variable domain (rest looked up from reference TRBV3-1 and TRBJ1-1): DTAVSQTPKYLVTQMGNDKSIKCEQNLGHDTMYWYKQDSKKFLKIMFSYNNKELIINETVPNRFSPKSPDKAHLNLHINSLELGDSAVYFCASSFRQGAGTEAFFGQGTRLTVV.

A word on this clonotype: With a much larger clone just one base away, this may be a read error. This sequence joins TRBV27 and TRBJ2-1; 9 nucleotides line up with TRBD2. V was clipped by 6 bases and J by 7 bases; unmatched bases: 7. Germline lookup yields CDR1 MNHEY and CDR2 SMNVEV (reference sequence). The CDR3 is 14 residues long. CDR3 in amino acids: CASRCGGGVNEQFF. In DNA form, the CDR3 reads TGTGCCAGCAGGTGCGGGGGGGGGGTGAATGAGCAGTTCTTC.

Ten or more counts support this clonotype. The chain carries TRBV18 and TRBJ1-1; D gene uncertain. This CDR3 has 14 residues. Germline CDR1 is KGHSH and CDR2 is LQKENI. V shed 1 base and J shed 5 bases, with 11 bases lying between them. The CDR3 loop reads CASSPQAVTTEAFF. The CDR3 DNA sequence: TGTGCCAGCTCACCACAGGCGGTTACGACTGAAGCTTTCTTT.

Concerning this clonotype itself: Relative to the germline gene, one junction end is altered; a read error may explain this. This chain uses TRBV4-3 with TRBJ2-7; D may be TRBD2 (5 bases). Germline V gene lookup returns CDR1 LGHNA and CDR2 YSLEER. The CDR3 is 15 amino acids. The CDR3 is CASSPEIEGIYDQYF. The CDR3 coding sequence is TGCGCCAGCAGCCCCGAAATCGAGGGCATCTACGACCAGTACTTC.